This T cell receptor beta chain appears in the sequencing data of a study of vaccination and CD4 T cells after COVID-19. Stated treatment: roughly 10-day PBMC culture with coronavirus spike peptide pools or control peptides (ViraFEST assay). The Oncomine TCR Beta short-read assay sequenced DNA from cultured CD4+ T cells. TCRdb reprocessed the PCR reads with MiXCR, giving one entry per CDR3 protein. The sample lists about 18,000 distinct CDR3 sequences, about 70% occurring once. For this clonotype: The antigen remains unidentified.

The ends were cut back, 4 bases at V and 7 bases at J, with 14 bases in the middle. The CDR3 covers 14 residues. Germline V gene data show CDR1 as SGHVS and CDR2 as FNYEAQ. The sequencing input was CD4+ T cells from blood, cultured in vitro. This chain links TRBV7-6 with TRBJ1-5; D remains unclear. The TCR comes from a human donor who had recovered from COVID-19. Written as DNA, the CDR3 is TGTGCCAGCAGCTCAGATGAGGGAAACCAGCCCCAGCATTTT. Encoded protein: CASSSDEGNQPQHF.